These 25 T cell receptor beta chains share one sample of origin, sequenced in a study of control samples from healthy donors and cancer patients. TCRdb's table, derived via immunoSEQ multiplex PCR, lists solely in-frame clones and lacks some. The repertoire has about 230,000 clones, roughly 80% of them found once; the top ten carry less than 15%. What was sequenced was PBMCs. These receptors were collected from an older woman with lung cancer.

This clone was seen only once. The V call is TRBV5-4, the J call TRBJ2-1, with 11 nucleotides matching TRBD2. CDR1 and CDR2 from the germline V gene are SGHNT and YYREEE (reference sequence). The CDR3 is made up of 14 amino acids. Trimming removed 5 bases from V and 5 bases from J; junction bases left unmatched: 3. This chain's CDR3 is CASSLAGGHNEQFF. In nucleotides, the CDR3 is TGTGCCAGCAGTCTAGCGGGGGGCCACAATGAGCAGTTCTTC.

The chain recombines TRBV28 with TRBJ2-1, with no clear D. There are 15 residues in the CDR3. Per germline, CDR1 MDHEN and CDR2 SYDVKM. Trimming pared 4 bases from V and 4 bases from J, leaving 14 bases between. The DNA of the CDR3 is TGTGCCAGCAGTTCCGCACTGCCGGCTTACAATGAGCAGTTCTTC. This translates into CASSSALPAYNEQFF.

This clone was seen just once. Other DNA sequences of this sample code for an identical CDR3. The chain has TRBV2 and TRBJ1-2; no clear D. Trimming took 3 bases from V and 8 from J, leaving 13 bases between them. Germline CDR1 SNHLY, CDR2 FYNNEI. The CDR3 runs 13 residues. As DNA, the CDR3 is TGTGCCAGCAGTGAGTTGAGGGCTGAGGGCTACACCTTC. Encoded protein: CASSELRAEGYTF.

The chain uses TRBV27 and TRBJ2-7; D is undetermined. Trimming shortened V by 2 bases and J by 0 bases, and 5 bases separated the two germline ends. Looked up from germline, CDR1 is MNHEY and CDR2 is SMNVEV (reference sequence). This CDR3 comprises 13 residues. This chain's CDR3 is CASSLIGSYEQYF. In nucleotides, the CDR3 is TGTGCCAGCAGTTTAATCGGCTCCTACGAGCAGTACTTC.

The V gene is TRBV18, the J gene TRBJ2-4, with a tentative D call TRBD2 (6 bases). V shed 0 bases and J shed 4 bases, with 10 bases lying between them. Germline values: CDR1 KGHSH, CDR2 LQKENI. This CDR3 spans 15 amino acids. CDR3 in amino acids: CASSPPRERKNIQYF. CDR3 bases: TGTGCCAGCTCACCACCGCGGGAAAGGAAAAACATTCAGTACTTC.

Comment on this clone: Other DNA sequences in this specimen translate into the identical CDR3. The V gene is TRBV3-1 (or the pseudogene TRBV3-2), the J gene TRBJ2-6; TRBD1 might be the D (5 bases). Deletions cut 6 bases from V and 1 base from J, with 7 bases between. This CDR3 is built from 14 residues. Germline V CDR1 and CDR2: LGHDT, YNNKEL (reference sequence). The CDR3 DNA follows: TGTGCCAGCAGTCCAGGGTCTGGGGCCAACGTCCTGACTTTC. It yields the protein CASSPGSGANVLTF.

The gene calls are TRBV5-6 and TRBJ1-1; D is unresolved. The CDR3 is made up of 15 amino acids. The germline V gene encodes CDR1 SGHDT and CDR2 YYEEEE. Trimming removed 1 base from V and 1 base from J, with 11 bases in between. The CDR3: CASSLYREQNTEAFF. The CDR3 nucleotides are TGTGCCAGCAGCTTGTACCGGGAGCAGAACACTGAAGCTTTCTTT. The whole variable domain, remainder taken from reference TRBV5-6 and TRBJ1-1, is DAGVTQSPTHLIKTRGQQVTLRCSPKSGHDTVSWYQQALGQGPQFIFQYYEEEERQRGNFPDRFSGHQFPNYSSELNVNALLLGDSALYLCASSLYREQNTEAFFGQGTRLTVV.

This clone was detected ten times or more. The rearrangement uses TRBV27 and TRBJ1-2; tentatively, D is TRBD1 (5 bases). The germline gives CDR1 MNHEY, CDR2 SMNVEV (reference sequence). This CDR3 has 13 amino acids. The V gene lost 5 bases and the J gene lost 11 bases, with 18 bases spanning the gap. The CDR3 coding sequence is TGTGCCAGCAGTCTCCAAACCCGGGACGAGTACACCTTC. Its translation: CASSLQTRDEYTF.

In this sample, this clone turned up a few times. The chain couples TRBV12-5 to TRBJ2-7; D might be TRBD1 or TRBD2, each matching 5 bases. This CDR3 has 14 amino acids. Germline CDR1 is LGHNT and CDR2 is FRNRAP. V was shortened by 0 bases and J by 5 bases, with 11 bases between the two germline ends. The CDR3 here is CASGLVGEGHEQYF. CDR3 sequence (DNA): TGTGCTAGTGGTTTGGTGGGAGAGGGACACGAGCAGTACTTC.

This clone showed up just once. Other DNA sequences in the sample encode the same CDR3. This rearrangement joins TRBV5-1 to TRBJ2-2; tentative D call: TRBD1 (5 bases). V lost 0 bases, J lost 0 bases, and 6 bases lay in between. The germline gives CDR1 SGHRS, CDR2 YFSETQ. The CDR3 extends over 15 amino acids. The chain's CDR3 is CASSLDRTNTGELFF. The CDR3 DNA sequence: TGCGCCAGCAGCTTGGACAGGACGAACACCGGGGAGCTGTTTTTT.

In regard to this clone: At one end, the junction sequence differs from germline, possibly due to a read error. This rearrangement joins TRBV3-1 (or the pseudogene TRBV3-2) to TRBJ2-3; either TRBD1 or TRBD2 may fit D (5 bases each). This CDR3 contains 14 residues. Germline V CDR1 and CDR2: LGHDT, YNNKEL (reference sequence). The CDR3 reads CASSPGAATYTQYF. The CDR3 region has the DNA TGTGCCAGCAGCCCCGGGGCCGCCACATATACGCAGTATTTT.

The J gene is TRBJ2-7, the V gene TRBV3-1 (or the pseudogene TRBV3-2); D ambiguous. CDR3 length: 11 amino acids. The V end was cut by 2 bases, the J end by 6 bases, with 5 bases between. The V gene's germline CDR1 is LGHDT and CDR2 YNNKEL (reference sequence). The CDR3, as DNA: TGTGCCAGCAGCCAATTTCGCGAGCAGTACTTC. Translation gives CASSQFREQYF.

The chain employs TRBV18 and TRBJ1-2, with D possibly TRBD1 on 5 matching bases. Germline V gene data show CDR1 as KGHSH and CDR2 as LQKENI. The ends were cut back, 0 bases at V and 6 bases at J, with 23 bases in the middle. CDR3 length: 18 residues. The chain's CDR3 is CASSPPGVSGVRADGYTF. The CDR3 nucleotides read TGTGCCAGCTCACCACCAGGGGTATCGGGGGTGAGAGCGGATGGCTACACCTTC.

CDR3 in amino acids: CASSPDRGLGTEAFF. The DNA for the CDR3 is TGTGCCAGCAGCCCGGACAGGGGGCTGGGCACTGAAGCTTTCTTT. The gene calls are TRBV7-9 and TRBJ1-1; 11 bases align to TRBD1. Trimming removed 5 bases from V and 4 bases from J; junction bases left unmatched: 6. The CDR3 is made up of 15 amino acids. Germline values: CDR1 SEHNR, CDR2 FQNEAQ (reference sequence).

This clone was observed a handful of times. For the CDR3, the DNA is TGCGCCAGCAGCCAAGCACCGACCGGGACAGGGGGCTACGAGCAGTACTTC. It encodes CASSQAPTGTGGYEQYF. The V and J genes are TRBV4-1 and TRBJ2-7, with 11 nucleotides matching TRBD1. The J segment lost 3 bases and the V segment lost 1 base, leaving 8 bases of the junction unmatched. The CDR3 is 17 residues long. Germline CDR1 and CDR2: MGHRA and YSYEKL.

This chain uses TRBV7-3 with TRBJ2-1; possibly TRBD1 for D (5 bases). Germline assignment: CDR1 SGHTA and CDR2 FQGTGA. The CDR3 totals 16 residues. Trimming stripped 2 bases from V and 6 bases from J, with 17 bases between. The CDR3 loop reads CASSLSPAPGSNEQFF. As DNA, the CDR3 is TGTGCCAGCAGCTTATCCCCGGCCCCAGGGTCCAATGAGCAGTTCTTC.

This clone was counted between two and nine times. The V and J genes are TRBV12-3 or TRBV12-4 and TRBJ2-2; no definite D call. This CDR3 has 13 residues. Between the trimmed V and J ends, which lost 3 bases and 3 bases, there was a span of 5 bases. CDR3 coding DNA: TGTGCCAGCAGTTTGCGAGACACCGGGGAGCTGTTTTTT. Protein: CASSLRDTGELFF.

This chain joins TRBV21-1 and TRBJ1-5. TRBV21-1 is listed as a pseudogene. The CDR3 covers 15 residues. The CDR3 coding sequence is TGTGCCAGGCCTACGGACGGAAATAGCAATCAGCCCCAGCATTTT. Translated, it gives CARPTDGNSNQPQHF.

The chain joins TRBV27 to TRBJ2-6; possible D gene TRBD1, 5 bases. Trimming removed 3 bases at V and 2 bases at J, with 20 bases between. This CDR3 is built from 19 residues. The germline gives CDR1 MNHEY, CDR2 SMNVEV (reference sequence). The CDR3 loop is CASSLDSGARAAGANVLTF. CDR3 sequence (DNA): TGTGCCAGCAGTTTGGATAGTGGGGCCAGGGCGGCTGGGGCCAACGTCCTGACTTTC.

In DNA form, the CDR3 reads TGTGCCAGCAGCCAAGGCTGGGACAGGGCCACCTATGGCTACACCTTC. It yields the protein CASSQGWDRATYGYTF. This chain uses TRBV3-1 (or the pseudogene TRBV3-2) with TRBJ1-2; 9 bases are shared with TRBD1. The CDR3 spans 16 residues. Germline V gene sequence: CDR1 LGHDT, CDR2 YNNKEL (reference sequence). The J segment lost 4 bases and the V segment lost 1 base, leaving 7 bases of the junction unmatched.

The rearrangement joins TRBV27 to TRBJ1-2; 8 bases map to TRBD1. Germline CDR1 is MNHEY and CDR2 is SMNVEV (reference sequence). The V gene end was trimmed by 5 bases and the J gene end by 4 bases; junction bases not matched to a gene: 12. This CDR3 has 16 amino acids. In nucleotides, the CDR3 is TGTGCCAGCAGTCGAAAGACAGGGGAAAACTCCTATGGCTACACCTTC. Amino acids: CASSRKTGENSYGYTF.

This chain uses TRBV11-2 with TRBJ2-7; D possibly corresponds to TRBD1 (5 bases). The germline V and J ends were trimmed by 4 bases and 6 bases, with 16 bases remaining between them. CDR3 length equals 14 residues. Germline values: CDR1 SGHAT, CDR2 FQNNGV. The CDR3 nucleotides read TGTGCCAGCAGCTCGTCCAGGGCCGTAGGCGAGCAGTACTTC. Its translation: CASSSSRAVGEQYF.

The chain has TRBV3-1 (or the pseudogene TRBV3-2) and TRBJ2-5; D is ambiguous. Germline V CDR1 and CDR2: LGHDT, YNNKEL (reference sequence). The CDR3 consists of 14 residues. V dropped 4 bases and J dropped 4 bases, with 13 bases sitting between them. The DNA of the CDR3 is TGTGCCAGCAGCCTAAACACCCTACGAGAGACCCAGTACTTC. It is translated as CASSLNTLRETQYF.

This clone showed up many times. This chain joins TRBV27 and TRBJ1-6; D may be TRBD1 (6 bases). The germline CDR1 and CDR2 sequences are MNHEY and SMNVEV (reference sequence). The CDR3 has 14 residues. V was cut by 3 bases and J by 10 bases, with 13 bases left in between. CDR3 protein: CASSFTGRESPLHF. The CDR3 nucleotides read TGTGCCAGCAGTTTTACAGGGAGGGAGTCACCCCTCCACTTT.

The chain employs TRBV3-1 (or the pseudogene TRBV3-2) and TRBJ1-2; D ambiguous. The germline V gene encodes CDR1 LGHDT and CDR2 YNNKEL (reference sequence). V was trimmed by 0 bases and J by 4 bases, leaving 12 bases between them. The CDR3 is made up of 15 amino acids. The CDR3 here is CASSQDNTQSYGYTF. The CDR3, as DNA: TGTGCCAGCAGCCAAGATAACACCCAGTCCTATGGCTACACCTTC.